The T cell receptor beta chain under discussion was sequenced for a study of T cells after posttransplantation cyclophosphamide. Cyclophosphamide on days +3 and +4 followed busulfan-fludarabine conditioning and a marrow graft. Here immunoSEQ multiplex PCR was the method, and the copy in TCRdb shows in-frame clones only, minus some. The sample has approximately 11,000 clones, about 90% seen once. With regard to this clone: Its antigen is undetermined.

Points from the study as a whole: Donor CD8+ memory clones often dominated recipient blood repertoires at later times.

Germline CDR1 reads MRHNA; CDR2 reads SNTAGT. The CDR3 is 15 residues long. Trimming removed 6 bases from V and 6 bases from J; junction bases left unmatched: 11. The sample here was PBMCs, taken after allogeneic stem cell transplant with posttransplant cyclophosphamide. The chain carries TRBV6-4 and TRBJ2-3; 8 bases map to TRBD2. The source of this sequence is a female patient under 45 who received an allogeneic stem cell transplant from an unrelated donor, was CMV-positive, and had no GVHD. These T cells may partly come from the graft donor. The CDR3 region is CASSRGTSSPDTQYF. CDR3 bases: TGTGCCAGCAGCAGAGGGACTAGTTCCCCCGATACGCAGTATTTT.